This entry lists 7 T cell receptor beta chains sequenced from one sample in a study of siplizumab effects on memory and regulatory T cells. Clones were read by immunoSEQ multiplex PCR, and TCRdb kept only the in-frame ones, dropping some. The top ten hold around 14% of the sample, which has around 87,000 clones, just under 90% seen once. Input material: CD4+ T cells sorted from blood. All receptors come from a human donor in good health.

This CDR3 is CSAHLSGRGSYEQYF. Here the CDR3 DNA reads TGCAGCGCTCACCTTAGCGGGAGGGGCTCCTACGAGCAGTACTTC. The chain joins TRBV29-1 to TRBJ2-7; 11 bases line up with TRBD2. The CDR3 is 15 amino acids. In germline, CDR1 is SQVTM, CDR2 ANQGSEA. After removal of 7 bases from V and 0 bases from J, the junction contained 8 bases not matched to a gene.

The genes are TRBV12-5 and TRBJ1-3; no clear D. This CDR3 has 14 amino acids. Germline lookup yields CDR1 LGHNT and CDR2 FRNRAP. V lost 6 bases, J lost 4 bases, and 13 bases lay in between. CDR3 nucleotides: TGTGCTAGTGGGTCGCGAGTAGAAGGAAACACCATATATTTT. This sequence encodes CASGSRVEGNTIYF.

J is TRBJ2-2 and V is TRBV6-5, with 7 bases identical to TRBD1. There are 14 residues in the CDR3. After removal of 6 bases from V and 10 bases from J, the junction contained 11 bases not matched to a gene. In germline, CDR1 is MNHEY, CDR2 SVGAGI. The CDR3 spells CASRPPRQGAELFF. The CDR3 nucleotides read TGTGCCAGCAGACCCCCCAGACAGGGCGCGGAGCTGTTTTTT.

This clone came up once. The V gene is TRBV7-2, the J gene TRBJ2-5; D is undetermined. The DNA matches TRBJ2-7 better at its end, which makes the J call doubtful. Germline V lookup: CDR1 SGHTA, CDR2 FQGNSA. This CDR3 spans 13 amino acids. The CDR3 sequence: CASSRPSSYEQYF. Written as DNA, the CDR3 is TGTGCCAGCAGCAGACCCAGCTCCTACGAGCAGTACTTC.

The chain couples TRBV10-3 to TRBJ2-5; tentatively, D is TRBD1 (5 bases). This CDR3 is 13 amino acids long. Trimming stripped 2 bases from V and 5 bases from J, with 9 bases between. The germline CDR1 and CDR2 sequences are ENHRY and SYGVKD. As DNA, the CDR3 is TGTGCCATCAGTGAGAGGGGCCCTGAGACCCAGTACTTC. It specifies CAISERGPETQYF.

The rearrangement uses TRBV7-3 and TRBJ2-2, with 9 bases aligning to TRBD1. Unmatched junction bases numbered 6, after V lost 6 bases and J lost 4 bases. The CDR3 sequence is 15 residues long. Germline V gives CDR1 SGHTA, CDR2 FQGTGA. The CDR3 protein is CASSHNRGPTGELFF. The DNA for the CDR3 is TGTGCCAGCAGTCATAACAGGGGGCCCACCGGGGAGCTGTTTTTT.

The gene calls are TRBV10-3 and TRBJ2-3, with no clear D. Trimming shortened V by 3 bases and J by 0 bases, and 1 base separated the two germline ends. The CDR3 runs to 12 residues. In germline, CDR1 is ENHRY, CDR2 SYGVKD. This CDR3 is CAISDSTDTQYF. The DNA of the CDR3 is TGTGCCATCAGTGACAGCACAGATACGCAGTATTTT.